Each of the 2 T cell receptor beta chains below was sequenced from the same sample in a study of T cell repertoires in cytomegalovirus infection. TCRdb ran MiXCR on the reads and lists one entry per CDR3 protein. The sample lists about 830,000 distinct CDR3 sequences, about 33% occurring once. What these receptors recognize is not known. Sequences were derived from cultured CD8+ T cells from PBMCs, sampled from culture after CMV antigen stimulation. The receptors originated from a human donor in good health (CMV status not recorded). Some clones in this sample may be carry-over from other donors' samples.

The chain combines TRBV27 with TRBJ1-2, with 10 bases matching TRBD1. Per the germline V gene, CDR1 is MNHEY and CDR2 is SMNVEV (reference sequence). The CDR3 loop spans 15 amino acids. The V and J ends lost 5 bases and 5 bases, in that order; junction bases with no gene match: 8. CDR3 sequence: CASSTDRGLYYGYTF. Written as DNA, the CDR3 is TGTGCCAGCAGTACGGACAGGGGGTTATATTATGGCTACACCTTC.

V and J are TRBV7-6 and TRBJ1-6; no definite D call. Germline V gene sequence: CDR1 SGHVS, CDR2 FNYEAQ. V shed 1 base and J shed 19 bases, with 11 bases lying between them. The CDR3 runs to 11 residues. The CDR3 nucleotides are TGTGCCAGCAGCTTAGAGGGTTCCTTGCACTTT. Its translation is CASSLEGSLHF.